These 2 T cell receptor beta chains originate from one sample sequenced in a study of lymphopenia after photon versus proton radiotherapy. Sequenced by immunoSEQ multiplex PCR; TCRdb stores in-frame clones only, minus some. Of roughly 76,000 clones in the sample, around 90% were seen once. The sequencing used peripheral blood, collected from a patient treated with photon-based radiotherapy. All receptors come from a woman in her thirties or forties with cholangiocarcinoma.

This chain connects TRBV4-3 to TRBJ2-5, with 7 bases lining up with TRBD2. Germline V gene sequence: CDR1 LGHNA, CDR2 YSLEER. Trimming at V came to 0 bases and at J to 5 bases, leaving 9 bases not matched to a gene. This CDR3 is built from 16 residues. In DNA, the CDR3 is TGCGCCAGCAGCCAAGATTATTCGGCGGGAGAGGAGACCCAGTACTTC. Protein: CASSQDYSAGEETQYF.

The V call is TRBV27, the J call TRBJ2-1, with 7 bases matching TRBD1. Unmatched junction bases numbered 17, after V lost 6 bases and J lost 9 bases. Per germline, CDR1 MNHEY and CDR2 SMNVEV (reference sequence). The CDR3 runs to 16 residues. CDR3 nucleotide sequence: TGTGCCAGCAGGCCGGCCCGGGACAGTAGTAATGGTGAGCAGTTCTTC. Translation: CASRPARDSSNGEQFF.